This paragraph reports one TCR beta chain. No cognate antigen has been identified for it. No base quality information exists; no much larger clone differs at one position. Other DNA sequences in the sample encode the same CDR3. CD8 naive samples were obtained by positive selection for CCR7 among CD45RO-negative cells, yielding a CD45RA+CCR7+ population from which TemRA cells were excluded. Donors were healthy HIV-negative adults with no recently reported acute infections or vaccinations. Every donor was a Caucasian adult living in Nashville, Tennessee, USA. After blood collection by leukapheresis, PBMCs were isolated using Ficoll-Histopaque density gradient centrifugation and then cryopreserved in the vapor phase of liquid nitrogen. Purity and quantity of every magnetically sorted T cell population were checked by analytical flow cytometry. From each sorted fraction, genomic DNA was isolated and quantified by UV absorbance on a Nanodrop 2000c.

CDR1 and CDR2 are read off the germline V gene as SGDLS and YYNGEE. The V end loses 0 bases and the J end loses 2 bases, and a stretch of 9 bases separates them. Reading from cysteine to phenylalanine, the CDR3 counts 15 amino acids. Only the CDR3 region is kept as DNA, spanning 45 bases read in frame from base 1. The data derive from a study of shared clonotypes between healthy human individuals (dated by TCRdb to the early 2020s). With regard to the full study: Three men and two women, aged 18 to 49 years, made up the cohort. Per donor, three plates each were used for CD4 naive and CD4 memory, two for CD8 naive, and one for CD8 memory. To estimate repertoire size and how much clonotypes are shared between individuals, the study performed deep sequencing of blood TCR repertoires from roughly five healthy adults. Different laboratories and diverse techniques were used to prepare libraries and sequence TCR repertoires, to increase sequencing depth and limit assay-specific biases. Each donor's leukapheresis produced roughly between roughly 0.94 and 9.5 billion PBMCs. The paper as a whole reports these results and caveats: Naive subsets generally had larger estimated clonotype richness than memory subsets. Clonotypes shared by all four sorted-subset donors showed higher generation probabilities than non-shared clonotypes. Based on pairwise subsampling, the degree of clonotype sharing among donors was expected to be affected by sequencing depth. Sharing across four donors was observed for roughly 5% of naive CD4, 3% to 3.5% of naive CD8, 2% to 2.5% of memory CD4, and approximately 0.41% of memory CD8 clonotypes. Sampling was restricted to blood, and TCR repertoires in tissues likely differ from the TCR repertoires found in blood. Because the study included a small number of donors, the genetic and exposure-history diversity represented was limited. Incomplete sequencing was indicated by rarefaction of sorted-subset datasets, despite the large sequencing depth.

TCR CDR3 regions were amplified from genomic DNA by multiplex PCR using the deep immunoSEQ assay. Genomic DNA extracted from each cell subset was distributed evenly over all wells of several immunoSEQ 96-well plates, and each plate served as one replicate. For sorted subsets, 200 to 250 ng of genomic DNA, equivalent to around 31,000 T cell genomes, went into each replicate PCR. The purified libraries were quantified using a Qubit 3.0 fluorometer, sized with a Bioanalyzer 2100, and then quantified again using the KAPA Library Quantification kit. Every immunoSEQ 96-well plate was sequenced on a separate single-read 150-cycle Illumina NextSeq 550 flow cell. The paper's data handling went like this. Because only junctional sequences without quality scores were contained in the immunoSEQ output, filtering matching that applied to full-length reads could not be performed. Sequences were annotated with PyIR, a Python wrapper for IgBLAST v1.9, and V/J genes and CDR3 were assigned using IMGT germline references. Reads with weak V/J assignments (E-value above 1e-6), missing CDR3, stop codons, out-of-frame junctions, or ambiguous translated residues were removed. A V3J clonotype was defined by an identical inferred V gene, J gene, and CDR3 amino acid sequence. Percentage overlap between repertoires was calculated by dividing the number of shared unique clonotypes by the size of the smaller repertoire. Three approaches were used to assess repertoire richness: RTK rarefaction, the Chao1 estimator, and Recon v2.1 estimates of unobserved clonotypes. For all TCRbeta clonotypes obtained by the gDNA method from four donors, generation probabilities were computed with OLGA. The table was pulled from immuneACCESS by TCRdb, which kept in-frame rearrangements only. Such tables lose some clones; where checked, under half of the loss comes from unresolved V genes, and the rest has no known cause. V and J calls and clone size follow that table, whereas D and trimming were derived from the DNA. The sample table lists about 2.2 million clones, under 95% of them with a count of one. The ten top clones hold 1.5% to 2% of the sample.

The receptor was derived from a man in his late teens or twenties in good health. Some clones in this sample may be carry-over from other donors' samples. Recombination connected TRBV9 to TRBJ2-1; perhaps TRBD1 is the D gene, with 6 bases matching. The sequencing sample was made of naive CD8+ T cells from PBMCs. The cell subset or site label here, explained by the study, means: CD45RA+CCR7+. This receptor has the CDR3 CASSVGDTPYNEQFF. Read as DNA, the sequence is TGTGCCAGCAGCGTAGGGGACACTCCCTACAATGAGCAGTTCTTC. This CDR3, with the reference TRBV9 and TRBJ2-1 proteins standing in past its ends, gives the full variable domain DSGVTQTPKHLITATGQRVTLRCSPRSGDLSVYWYQQSLDQGLQFLIQYYNGEERAKGNILERFSAQQFPDLHSELNLSSLELGDSALYFCASSVGDTPYNEQFFGPGTRLTVL.